The 30 T cell receptor beta chains given below trace back to one sample, sequenced in a study of cytomegalovirus exposure and HLA in healthy donors. The PCR contained 60 Vbeta and 13 Jbeta primers. Profiled with immunoSEQ multiplex PCR; TCRdb holds only in-frame clones, not every one. The table shows just under 95,000 clones, with around 85% occurring only once. The sequenced material came from PBMCs. The source is a girl under 10 years old in good health and CMV-seropositive.

There are a few counts of this clone. The chain couples TRBV6-5 to TRBJ2-3; TRBD2 matches 7 bases. With V trimmed by 2 bases and J by 1 base, 3 bases remained unmatched. The CDR3 totals 15 residues. Germline V gene sequence: CDR1 MNHEY, CDR2 SVGAGI. The CDR3 DNA follows: TGTGCCAGCAGTTACGTGGGAGGGGGCACAGATACGCAGTATTTT. It encodes CASSYVGGGTDTQYF.

This clone was recorded once. V gene TRBV7-9 combines with J gene TRBJ2-1; 12 nucleotides align to TRBD2. V was clipped by 5 bases and J by 6 bases; unmatched bases: 8. Germline values: CDR1 SEHNR, CDR2 FQNEAQ (reference sequence). The CDR3 is 16 residues long. CDR3 DNA sequence: TGTGCCAGCAGCCTGACCGGGACTAGCGGGTCCAATGAGCAGTTCTTC. Encoded protein: CASSLTGTSGSNEQFF.

The CDR3: CASSFVIGDGSSGFNEQFF. The CDR3 nucleotides read TGTGCCAGCAGTTTTGTCATAGGCGATGGGTCTAGCGGGTTCAATGAGCAGTTCTTC. The rearrangement uses TRBV28 and TRBJ2-1, with 8 bases fitting TRBD2. The CDR3 contains 19 residues. Trimming at V came to 3 bases and at J to 6 bases, leaving 19 bases not matched to a gene. Germline values: CDR1 MDHEN, CDR2 SYDVKM.

V is TRBV15 and J is TRBJ2-5; weak D call: TRBD2 (6 bases). Trimming left V 5 bases short and J 4 bases short, with 14 bases between. CDR1 and CDR2 from the germline V gene are LNHNV and YYDKDF (reference sequence). There are 14 residues in the CDR3. The CDR3 protein is CATSPIGGPETQYF. CDR3 bases: TGTGCCACCAGCCCAATCGGAGGGCCAGAGACCCAGTACTTC. The full variable domain, its missing parts supplied by reference TRBV15 and TRBJ2-5, is DAMVIQNPRYQVTQFGKPVTLSCSQTLNHNVMYWYQQKSSQAPKLLFHYYDKDFNNEADTPDNFQSRRPNTSFCFLDIRSPGLGDTAMYLCATSPIGGPETQYFGPGTRLLVL.

The chain links TRBV10-2 to TRBJ2-7; TRBD2 agrees at 13 bases. The CDR3 spans 17 residues. Germline values: CDR1 WSHSY, CDR2 SAAADI. The V segment lost 7 bases and the J segment 7 bases; nucleotides outside the gene matches: 16. DNA for the CDR3: TGCGCCAGCAAAAGGACTAGCGGGAGTCGGTCGTCAGAAGAGCAGTACTTC. It translates to CASKRTSGSRSSEEQYF.

In its sample, this clone was seen a few times. This chain connects TRBV28 to TRBJ1-2; D is unresolved. This CDR3 spans 14 amino acids. The germline CDR1 and CDR2 sequences are MDHEN and SYDVKM. The ends were cut back, 2 bases at V and 7 bases at J, with 14 bases in the middle. The CDR3 region is CASSLIGRWGGYTF. DNA for the CDR3: TGTGCCAGCAGTTTAATAGGGAGATGGGGTGGCTACACCTTC.

V and J are TRBV6-1 and TRBJ1-1; no clear D gene. The CDR3 extends over 11 amino acids. Trimming cost V 6 bases and J 8 bases, with 10 bases left between them. The germline gives CDR1 MNHNS, CDR2 SASEGT. CDR3 nucleotides: TGTGCCAGCAGGAGGGCAGTCGAAGCTTTCTTT. Protein product: CASRRAVEAFF.

The genes are TRBV5-4 and TRBJ1-4; unclear D gene. CDR1 and CDR2 from the germline V gene are SGHNT and YYREEE (reference sequence). The length of the CDR3 is 15 residues. V was trimmed by 7 bases and J by 9 bases, leaving 22 bases between them. In DNA, the CDR3 is TGTGCCAGCCGTACTAGAGGAACCCCGGACCAAAAACTGTTTTTT. This translates into CASRTRGTPDQKLFF.

The V call is TRBV13, the J call TRBJ1-2, with a weak D call TRBD1 (6 bases). The CDR3 runs 13 residues. CDR1 and CDR2 from the germline V gene are PRHDT and FYEKMQ (reference sequence). Trimming removed 5 bases from V and 7 bases from J, with 14 bases in between. The CDR3 region has the DNA TGTGCCAGCAGCCTCGGGGGGGCCCCTGGCTACACCTTC. Protein sequence: CASSLGGAPGYTF.

V is TRBV19 and J is TRBJ1-2; 8 bases are shared with TRBD1. CDR3 length equals 13 residues. V shed 6 bases and J 5 bases; nucleotides not matched to a gene: 5. The germline gives CDR1 LNHDA, CDR2 SQIVND (reference sequence). CDR3 DNA sequence: TGTGCCAGTAGGCGGACAGGGATATATGGCTACACCTTC. It translates to CASRRTGIYGYTF.

The chain has TRBV1 and TRBJ2-3; the DNA was not used to check the table's D call, TRBD2. TRBV1 is a documented pseudogene. The CDR3 runs 17 residues. The CDR3 spells CTSSLTVREGRSDTQYF. The CDR3, as DNA: TGCACCAGCAGCCTGACGGTCCGGGAGGGCCGGTCAGATACGCAGTATTTT.

The chain couples TRBV4-1 to TRBJ2-7, with TRBD2 identical over 12 bases. J lost 3 bases, V lost 3 bases, and 0 bases had no gene match. The CDR3 is 14 residues long. Germline CDR1 and CDR2: MGHRA and YSYEKL. CDR3 DNA sequence: TGCGCCAGCAGCCAGACTAGCGGGAGCTACGAGCAGTACTTC. Translating gives CASSQTSGSYEQYF.

The rearrangement uses TRBV1 and TRBJ2-7; no DNA check was done on the table's D call, TRBD2. TRBV1 is a pseudogene. This CDR3 spans 17 amino acids. DNA of the CDR3: TGCACCAGCAGCCAAGCTCCGTATTCTGGCGGAGCCTACGAGCAGTACTTC. As protein: CTSSQAPYSGGAYEQYF.

The rearrangement uses TRBV27 and TRBJ1-2, with 8 nucleotides matching TRBD1. The CDR3 runs 15 residues. V was pared by 5 bases and J by 3 bases, with 8 bases of the junction left unmatched. Germline V gene lookup returns CDR1 MNHEY and CDR2 SMNVEV (reference sequence). The DNA for the CDR3 is TGTGCCAGCAGTCCACGGACAGGGTTGCACTATGGCTACACCTTC. The encoded protein is CASSPRTGLHYGYTF.

V usage is TRBV5-4 and J usage is TRBJ2-7, with TRBD1 identical over 8 bases. Germline V gives CDR1 SGHNT, CDR2 YYREEE (reference sequence). The V gene end was trimmed by 3 bases and the J gene end by 7 bases; junction bases not matched to a gene: 9. There are 14 residues in the CDR3. CDR3 bases: TGTGCCAGCAGCTCAAAGCAGGGGGCTCGTGAGCAGTACTTC. Encoded protein: CASSSKQGAREQYF.

This rearrangement joins TRBV7-6 to TRBJ2-7; 11 nucleotides line up with TRBD2. The V and J ends lost 1 base and 2 bases, in that order; junction bases with no gene match: 4. CDR3 size: 16 residues. From germline, CDR1 is SGHVS and CDR2 FNYEAQ. The CDR3 DNA follows: TGTGCCAGCAGCTTAGAGGGGACTAGCGGTACCTACGAGCAGTACTTC. The encoded protein is CASSLEGTSGTYEQYF.

In this sample, this clone turned up many times. This chain uses TRBV6-1 with TRBJ2-1, with D unclear. V was pared by 1 base and J by 8 bases, with 12 bases between. Germline-derived CDR1 and CDR2 are MNHNS and SASEGT. This CDR3 contains 14 residues. The CDR3 coding sequence is TGTGCCAGCAGTGAAGGAGGCGAGGTCGATGAGCAGTTCTTC. It codes for CASSEGGEVDEQFF.

This clone was picked up one time. The chain joins TRBV7-2 to TRBJ2-1, with 8 bases matching TRBD2. The J segment lost 5 bases and the V segment lost 3 bases, leaving 6 bases of the junction unmatched. The CDR3 totals 15 residues. The germline V gene has CDR1 SGHTA and CDR2 FQGNSA. This chain's CDR3 is CASSFGTSGHNEQFF. Written as DNA, the CDR3 is TGTGCCAGCAGCTTCGGTACTAGCGGCCACAATGAGCAGTTCTTC.

Sample share makes this clone medium-sized. This rearrangement joins TRBV6-6 to TRBJ1-2; possible D gene TRBD1, 6 bases. Germline V gives CDR1 MNHNY, CDR2 SVGAGI (reference sequence). Trimming left V 5 bases short and J 7 bases short, with 17 bases between. This CDR3 is 14 amino acids long. This chain's CDR3 is CASSRTGTTAGYTF. In DNA, the CDR3 is TGTGCCAGCAGTAGGACCGGGACAACCGCTGGCTACACCTTC.

J is TRBJ1-1 and V is TRBV19; no clear D gene. The CDR3 runs 12 residues. The V end lost 3 bases, the J end lost 4 bases, and 6 bases lay between the germline ends. Germline V gene data show CDR1 as LNHDA and CDR2 as SQIVND (reference sequence). In nucleotides, the CDR3 is TGTGCCAGTAGTATGGTCAGCACTGAAGCTTTCTTT. Its protein product is CASSMVSTEAFF. The full variable domain, completed using reference TRBV19 and TRBJ1-1, is DGGITQSPKYLFRKEGQNVTLSCEQNLNHDAMYWYRQDPGQGLRLIYYSQIVNDFQKGDIAEGYSVSREKKESFPLTVTSAQKNPTAFYLCASSMVSTEAFFGQGTRLTVV.

The chain combines TRBV6-5 with TRBJ1-1; TRBD1 matches at 11 bases. This CDR3 is 16 amino acids long. CDR1 is MNHEY and CDR2 is SVGAGI in the germline V gene. The trim removed 0 bases at V and 6 bases at J, leaving 6 bases unmatched. The CDR3 nucleotides read TGTGCCAGCAGTTACTCGTTGCTGGGACAGGGGGCTGAAGCTTTCTTT. This sequence encodes CASSYSLLGQGAEAFF.

The chain carries TRBV5-1 and TRBJ2-7; the D gene is possibly TRBD2 (5 bases). The V gene lost 0 bases and the J gene lost 3 bases, with 13 bases spanning the gap. CDR1 and CDR2 from the germline V gene are SGHRS and YFSETQ. The CDR3 loop spans 15 amino acids. CDR3 in DNA: TGCGCCAGCAGCTTGGCCGAAGGACTTATCTACGAGCAGTACTTC. Its translation: CASSLAEGLIYEQYF.

This chain uses TRBV28 with TRBJ2-1, with a weak D call TRBD2 (5 bases). Germline values: CDR1 MDHEN, CDR2 SYDVKM. Trimming pared 2 bases from V and 7 bases from J, leaving 9 bases between. This CDR3 region has 13 residues. CDR3 region: CASSLIARNEQFF. In DNA, the CDR3 is TGTGCCAGCAGTTTAATAGCGCGGAATGAGCAGTTCTTC.

The genes are TRBV28 and TRBJ2-5; a weak D match, TRBD2 (6 bases). The length of the CDR3 is 17 residues. The V and J ends lost 9 bases and 2 bases respectively, with 25 bases between them. The germline V gene encodes CDR1 MDHEN and CDR2 SYDVKM. CDR3 loop: CASNSGGPGPFQETQYF. CDR3 nucleotide sequence: TGTGCCAGTAACTCAGGAGGGCCAGGGCCGTTTCAAGAGACCCAGTACTTC.

The chain couples TRBV6-6 to TRBJ2-7; 14 bases are shared with TRBD2. The CDR3 consists of 13 residues. V trimming: 8 bases; J trimming: 4 bases; junction bases outside the gene matches: 1. Germline V CDR1 and CDR2: MNHNY, SVGAGI (reference sequence). The CDR3 region is CASRLAGGYEQYF. The CDR3 coding sequence is TGTGCCAGCCGACTAGCGGGAGGGTACGAGCAGTACTTC.

The V gene is TRBV28, the J gene TRBJ1-2; no clear D. The V end was cut by 5 bases, the J end by 3 bases, with 10 bases between. This CDR3 has 13 residues. Germline lookup yields CDR1 MDHEN and CDR2 SYDVKM. The CDR3 region is CASSPNTYYGYTF. The CDR3 nucleotides read TGTGCCAGCAGTCCGAACACGTACTATGGCTACACCTTC.

The chain recombines TRBV12-2 with TRBJ1-5; the DNA was not compared with TRBD1, the D call given in the table. TRBV12-2 counts as a pseudogene. The CDR3 has 18 amino acids. In nucleotides, the CDR3 is TGTGCAAGTCGCTTAGGCTGGGACAGGGACGCTAGGGATCAGCCCCAGCATTTT. Translation gives CASRLGWDRDARDQPQHF.

The chain carries TRBV27 and TRBJ1-4; 8 nucleotides match TRBD1. CDR3 length equals 14 residues. V dropped 6 bases and J dropped 4; count of bases not matched to a gene: 4. Per germline, CDR1 MNHEY and CDR2 SMNVEV (reference sequence). The chain's CDR3 is CASSLGQGNEKLFF. The CDR3 coding sequence is TGTGCCAGCAGCCTTGGACAGGGTAATGAAAAACTGTTTTTT.

The V and J genes are TRBV6-5 and TRBJ2-1, with D unresolved. CDR1 is MNHEY, CDR2 SVGAGI, per germline. The ends were cut back, 0 bases at V and 7 bases at J, with 10 bases in the middle. CDR3 length: 14 amino acids. The CDR3 nucleotides are TGTGCCAGCAGTTACTCACCCAGAGGTAATGAGCAGTTCTTC. Protein sequence: CASSYSPRGNEQFF.

The chain recombines TRBV6-6 with TRBJ1-4; perhaps TRBD1 as D (5 bases). The ends were cut back, 5 bases at V and 7 bases at J, with 17 bases in the middle. Germline CDR1 reads MNHNY; CDR2 reads SVGAGI (reference sequence). The CDR3 totals 15 residues. Here the CDR3 reads CASSGVQGLGEKLFF. The CDR3 nucleotides are TGTGCCAGCAGTGGGGTTCAGGGTTTAGGTGAAAAACTGTTTTTT.